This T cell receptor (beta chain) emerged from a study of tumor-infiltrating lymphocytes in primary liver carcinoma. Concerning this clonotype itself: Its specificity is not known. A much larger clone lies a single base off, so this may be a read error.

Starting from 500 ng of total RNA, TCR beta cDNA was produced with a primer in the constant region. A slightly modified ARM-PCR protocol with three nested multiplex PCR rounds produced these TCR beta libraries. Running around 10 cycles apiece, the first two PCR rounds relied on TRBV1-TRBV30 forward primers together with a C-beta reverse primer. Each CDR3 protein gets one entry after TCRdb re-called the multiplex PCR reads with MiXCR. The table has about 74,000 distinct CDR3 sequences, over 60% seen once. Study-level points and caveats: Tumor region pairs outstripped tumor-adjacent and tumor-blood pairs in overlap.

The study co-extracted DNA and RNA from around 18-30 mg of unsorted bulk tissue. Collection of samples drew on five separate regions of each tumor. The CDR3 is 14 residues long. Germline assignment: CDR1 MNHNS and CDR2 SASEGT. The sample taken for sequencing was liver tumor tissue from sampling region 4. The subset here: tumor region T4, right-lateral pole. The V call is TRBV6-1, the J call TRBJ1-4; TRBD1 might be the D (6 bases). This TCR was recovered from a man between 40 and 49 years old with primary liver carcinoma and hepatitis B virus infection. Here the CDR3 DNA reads TGTGCCGGCAGTGAACTACAGGGTAATGAAAAACTGTTTTTT. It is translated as CAGSELQGNEKLFF.